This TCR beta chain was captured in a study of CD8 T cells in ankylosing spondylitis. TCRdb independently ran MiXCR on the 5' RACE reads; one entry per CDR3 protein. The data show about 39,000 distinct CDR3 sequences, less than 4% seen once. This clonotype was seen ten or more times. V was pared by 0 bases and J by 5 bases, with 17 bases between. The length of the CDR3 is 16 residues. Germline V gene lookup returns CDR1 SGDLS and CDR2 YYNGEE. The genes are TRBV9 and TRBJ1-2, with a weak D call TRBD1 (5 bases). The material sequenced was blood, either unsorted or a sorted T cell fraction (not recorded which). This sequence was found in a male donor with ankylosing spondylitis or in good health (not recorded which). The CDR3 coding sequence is TGTGCCAGCAGCGTAGGCTGGGTTCCGGGGCCTTATGGCTACACCTTC. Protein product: CASSVGWVPGPYGYTF.